These 30 T cell receptor beta chains originate from one sample sequenced in a study of shared clonotypes between healthy human individuals. Sequenced by immunoSEQ multiplex PCR; TCRdb stores in-frame clones only, minus some. The sample includes over 2 million clones, about 90% of them seen just once. The sequencing input was naive CD4+ T cells from PBMCs. The subset: CD45RA+ positively selected. The receptors derive from a young man in good health. Some clones in this sample may be carry-over from other donors' samples.

The rearrangement uses TRBV9 and TRBJ2-1; 9 positions match TRBD1. Germline-derived CDR1 and CDR2 are SGDLS and YYNGEE. The length of the CDR3 is 18 residues. V was pared by 3 bases and J by 3 bases, with 13 bases of the junction left unmatched. The CDR3 sequence is CASSEETYRGPIYNEQFF. Here the CDR3 DNA reads TGTGCCAGCAGCGAGGAGACCTACAGGGGGCCTATCTACAATGAGCAGTTCTTC.

Details on this clone: The same CDR3 can be traced to other DNA sequences in this sample. CDR3 loop: CASSQGGGETEAFF. The CDR3 DNA is TGTGCCAGCAGCCAGGGGGGGGGTGAAACTGAAGCTTTCTTT. The V gene is TRBV4-2, the J gene TRBJ1-1, with D tentatively TRBD1 (5 bases). This CDR3 is 14 amino acids long. Germline V lookup: CDR1 LGHNA, CDR2 YNFKEQ. Trimming removed 3 bases at V and 5 bases at J, with 13 bases between.

V usage is TRBV4-3 and J usage is TRBJ2-1, with D tentatively TRBD1 or TRBD2 (5 bases each). CDR1 and CDR2 (germline): LGHNA, YSLEER. This CDR3 has 15 residues. Deletions cut 0 bases from V and 8 bases from J, with 14 bases between. Written as DNA, the CDR3 is TGCGCCAGCAGCCAAGATGTTCCCGGGACCGATGAGCAGTTCTTC. It is translated as CASSQDVPGTDEQFF.

The V gene is TRBV5-1, the J gene TRBJ1-2, with 9 bases aligning to TRBD1. Germline V gene data show CDR1 as SGHRS and CDR2 as YFSETQ. This CDR3 has 16 amino acids. V lost 4 bases to trimming and J lost 5 bases; unmatched junction nucleotides: 12. CDR3 sequence reads: CASSGGGTGSVYGYTF. The CDR3 DNA sequence: TGCGCCAGCAGCGGGGGCGGGACAGGGTCGGTATATGGCTACACCTTC.

This clone was seen a few times. The chain is built from TRBV7-3 and TRBJ2-2; 13 nucleotides line up with TRBD2. CDR1 SGHTA and CDR2 FQGTGA come from the germline V gene. The CDR3 is 16 amino acids. The V segment lost 5 bases and the J segment 5 bases; nucleotides outside the gene matches: 5. The CDR3 is CASSTWTSGSTGELFF. The CDR3 coding sequence is TGTGCCAGCAGCACCTGGACTAGCGGGAGTACCGGGGAGCTGTTTTTT. The complete variable domain, with remaining parts taken from reference TRBV7-3 and TRBJ2-2, reads GAGVSQTPSNKVTEKGKYVELRCDPISGHTALYWYRQSLGQGPEFLIYFQGTGAADDSGLPNDRFFAVRPEGSVSTLKIQRTERGDSAVYLCASSTWTSGSTGELFFGEGSRLTVL.

This chain joins TRBV7-9 and TRBJ2-3; 9 bases are a match to TRBD2. The CDR3 consists of 16 residues. V shed 2 bases, J shed 4 bases, and the junction held 7 bases outside the gene matches. The germline V gene encodes CDR1 SEHNR and CDR2 FQNEAQ (reference sequence). CDR3 region: CASSLRYSGGPDTQYF. The CDR3 DNA reads TGTGCCAGCAGCTTAAGGTACAGCGGGGGGCCAGATACGCAGTATTTT. Combining the CDR3 with reference TRBV7-9 and TRBJ2-3 gives the whole variable domain DTGVSQNPRHKITKRGQNVTFRCDPISEHNRLYWYRQTLGQGPEFLTYFQNEAQLEKSRLLSDRFSAERPKGSFSTLEIQRTEQGDSAMYLCASSLRYSGGPDTQYFGPGTRLTVL.

The chain is built from TRBV4-1 and TRBJ2-7, with TRBD2 matching over 7 bases. V was clipped by 2 bases and J by 3 bases; unmatched bases: 7. CDR3 length: 15 residues. The germline V gene encodes CDR1 MGHRA and CDR2 YSYEKL. The CDR3 coding sequence is TGCGCCAGCAGCCAACAAGAGCCGGGAGGCTACGAGCAGTACTTC. As protein: CASSQQEPGGYEQYF.

V is TRBV11-3 and J is TRBJ1-1, with D maybe TRBD1 (5 bases). The CDR3 covers 12 residues. The V and J ends lost 6 bases and 7 bases respectively, with 12 bases between them. Looked up from germline, CDR1 is SGHNT and CDR2 is YENEEA. The DNA for the CDR3 is TGTGCCAGCAGTCGGACACCCGGTGAAGCTTTCTTT. Translation: CASSRTPGEAFF.

Comments on this clone: Other DNA sequences in this specimen translate into the identical CDR3. The chain recombines TRBV11-2 with TRBJ2-7; D possibly corresponds to TRBD2 (6 bases). CDR1 is SGHAT, CDR2 FQNNGV, per germline. The CDR3 is 12 amino acids. V shed 5 bases and J shed 1 base, with 6 bases lying between them. For the CDR3, the DNA is TGTGCCAGCAGCCGGGGGTCCTACGAGCAGTACTTC. Protein product: CASSRGSYEQYF.

J is TRBJ2-5 and V is TRBV9; 10 bases agree with TRBD2. Germline CDR1 and CDR2: SGDLS and YYNGEE. The CDR3 extends over 17 amino acids. The J segment lost 5 bases and the V segment lost 4 bases, leaving 14 bases of the junction unmatched. The CDR3 region is CASSPRGAGGLWETQYF. The CDR3 coding sequence is TGTGCCAGCAGCCCCCGGGGAGCGGGAGGGCTATGGGAGACCCAGTACTTC.

The V and J genes are TRBV7-3 and TRBJ2-3; D unresolved. V was shortened by 3 bases and J by 6 bases, with 13 bases between the two germline ends. Germline CDR1 is SGHTA and CDR2 is FQGTGA. This CDR3 is built from 14 residues. The CDR3 loop is CASSFGTPWDTQYF. The CDR3, as DNA: TGTGCCAGCAGCTTCGGCACCCCATGGGATACGCAGTATTTT.

The chain employs TRBV7-3 and TRBJ2-2, with D perhaps TRBD2 (6 bases). Trimming removed 0 bases at V and 0 bases at J, with 11 bases between. The germline gives CDR1 SGHTA, CDR2 FQGTGA. The CDR3 is 17 amino acids. CDR3 DNA sequence: TGTGCCAGCAGCTTAACGACTAGAACTGCGAACACCGGGGAGCTGTTTTTT. This codes for CASSLTTRTANTGELFF.

V gene TRBV11-2 combines with J gene TRBJ2-1, with 12 bases lining up with TRBD2. The CDR3 runs to 19 residues. CDR1 and CDR2 from the germline V gene are SGHAT and FQNNGV. Trimming removed 5 bases from V and 0 bases from J; junction bases left unmatched: 11. CDR3 residues: CASSPSHLAGGFSYNEQFF. In DNA form, the CDR3 reads TGTGCCAGCAGCCCTAGCCATCTAGCGGGGGGGTTCTCCTACAATGAGCAGTTCTTC.

This chain joins TRBV18 and TRBJ2-7; TRBD1 might be the D (6 bases). V lost 3 bases, J lost 2 bases, and 11 bases lay in between. Per germline, CDR1 KGHSH and CDR2 LQKENI. The CDR3 covers 14 residues. The CDR3, as DNA: TGTGCCAGCTCACCCGACGGACAGCCCTACGAGCAGTACTTC. Its translation is CASSPDGQPYEQYF. Based on the CDR3 plus reference TRBV18 and TRBJ2-7, the full variable domain is NAGVMQNPRHLVRRRGQEARLRCSPMKGHSHVYWYRQLPEEGLKFMVYLQKENIIDESGMPKERFSAEFPKEGPSILRIQQVVRGDSAAYFCASSPDGQPYEQYFGPGTRLTVT.

Written as DNA, the CDR3 is TGTGCCAGCAGCTTAGGTAGATTAGGCAAAAACATTCAGTACTTC. Its protein product is CASSLGRLGKNIQYF. The chain joins TRBV7-8 to TRBJ2-4; D call uncertain. The CDR3 contains 15 residues. V dropped 1 base and J dropped 3 bases, with 10 bases sitting between them. Germline CDR1 SGHVS, CDR2 FQNEAQ.

This clone was counted once. The V call is TRBV28, the J call TRBJ1-3, with D perhaps matching TRBD1 (6 bases). The germline V gene encodes CDR1 MDHEN and CDR2 SYDVKM. Trimming removed 10 bases from V and 0 bases from J, with 16 bases in between. This CDR3 contains 15 residues. This CDR3 is CATSSGQFSGNTIYF. CDR3 in DNA: TGTGCCACAAGCTCCGGACAGTTCTCTGGAAACACCATATATTTT.

The chain links TRBV7-2 to TRBJ1-5, with D uncertain. The ends were cut back, 2 bases at V and 2 bases at J, with 10 bases in the middle. This CDR3 comprises 15 residues. CDR1 and CDR2 from the germline V gene are SGHTA and FQGNSA. In DNA form, the CDR3 reads TGTGCCAGCAGCTTATACCTTGCGGGCAATCAGCCCCAGCATTTT. Residues: CASSLYLAGNQPQHF.

Remarks on this clone: Other DNA sequences from this sample encode an identical CDR3 as well. J is TRBJ2-3 and V is TRBV29-1, with 8 nucleotides matching TRBD1. The CDR3 loop spans 13 amino acids. Germline values: CDR1 SQVTM, CDR2 ANQGSEA. V lost 2 bases and J lost 3; bases outside the gene matches: 1. CDR3 residues: CSVEQGATDTQYF. CDR3 nucleotides: TGCAGCGTTGAACAGGGGGCGACAGATACGCAGTATTTT.

The chain employs TRBV12-5 and TRBJ2-5, with 8 bases aligning to TRBD2. Germline CDR1 LGHNT, CDR2 FRNRAP. The CDR3 loop spans 16 amino acids. J lost 5 bases, V lost 6 bases, and 14 bases had no gene match. CDR3 DNA: TGTGCTAGTGGCCGTGCGGGAGGTCGAGGTTTCGAGACCCAGTACTTC. This sequence encodes CASGRAGGRGFETQYF.

The chain links TRBV6-5 to TRBJ2-7; TRBD1 might be the D (5 bases). Germline assignment: CDR1 MNHEY and CDR2 SVGAGI. This CDR3 comprises 15 residues. V lost 0 bases and J lost 0, with 9 bases in between. This CDR3 is CASSYSYRPSYEQYF. CDR3 sequence (DNA): TGTGCCAGCAGTTACTCGTACAGGCCCTCCTACGAGCAGTACTTC.

This clone was observed a single time. The rearrangement joins TRBV5-5 to TRBJ2-7, with 9 bases identical to TRBD1. CDR1 and CDR2 from the germline V gene are SGHKS and YYEKEE (reference sequence). The CDR3 has 14 amino acids. V was clipped by 2 bases and J by 6 bases; unmatched bases: 6. Written as DNA, the CDR3 is TGTGCCAGCAGCTTCTGGGACAGGGTAGGCGAGCAGTACTTC. As protein: CASSFWDRVGEQYF. The full variable domain, in which reference TRBV5-5 and TRBJ2-7 provide the parts outside the CDR3, is DAGVTQSPTHLIKTRGQQVTLRCSPISGHKSVSWYQQVLGQGPQFIFQYYEKEERGRGNFPDRFSARQFPNYSSELNVNALLLGDSALYLCASSFWDRVGEQYFGPGTRLTVT.

The chain couples TRBV4-1 to TRBJ1-5; D unclear. The CDR3 runs 17 residues. V lost 4 bases and J lost 0, with 16 bases in between. Germline V gene data show CDR1 as MGHRA and CDR2 as YSYEKL. The CDR3 nucleotides are TGCGCCAGCAGCCCGCCTCAGCACGCAGATAGCAATCAGCCCCAGCATTTT. As protein: CASSPPQHADSNQPQHF.

Remarks on this clone: Other DNA sequences in the same sample also yield this CDR3. The rearrangement uses TRBV5-1 and TRBJ2-7; 11 nucleotides match TRBD2. The CDR3 sequence is 15 residues long. Losses at the gene ends were 2 bases for V and 1 base for J; bases not matched to a gene: 2. CDR1 and CDR2 (germline): SGHRS, YFSETQ. CDR3 in DNA: TGCGCCAGCAGCTTTAGACTAGCGGGATCCTACGAGCAGTACTTC. This encodes CASSFRLAGSYEQYF.

The V and J genes are TRBV11-2 and TRBJ2-3, with TRBD1 as a possible D gene (5 bases). The CDR3 runs 13 residues. The germline V and J ends were trimmed by 3 bases and 3 bases, with 7 bases remaining between them. Per the germline V gene, CDR1 is SGHAT and CDR2 is FQNNGV. This chain's CDR3 is CASSLQGTDTQYF. In nucleotides, the CDR3 is TGTGCCAGCAGCTTGCAGGGAACAGATACGCAGTATTTT.

This rearrangement joins TRBV5-4 to TRBJ2-7; TRBD1 aligns across 9 bases. The CDR3 is made up of 15 amino acids. Germline V CDR1 and CDR2: SGHNT, YYREEE (reference sequence). V lost 4 bases and J lost 2; bases outside the gene matches: 7. Here the CDR3 reads CASSPAGTGPYEQYF. The CDR3 coding sequence is TGTGCCAGCAGCCCGGCCGGGACAGGGCCCTACGAGCAGTACTTC.

The rearrangement joins TRBV7-2 to TRBJ2-6; no definite D call. V lost 5 bases, J lost 2 bases, and 4 bases lay in between. This CDR3 comprises 13 residues. The germline CDR1 and CDR2 sequences are SGHTA and FQGNSA. CDR3 loop: CASSQTGANVLTF. CDR3 DNA: TGTGCCAGCAGCCAAACTGGGGCCAACGTCCTGACTTTC.

The chain employs TRBV29-1 and TRBJ2-5; unclear D gene. V was clipped by 4 bases and J by 4 bases, with 10 bases between them. Germline V gene lookup returns CDR1 SQVTM and CDR2 ANQGSEA. This CDR3 has 12 amino acids. The CDR3 region has the DNA TGCAGCGTTGCCAGACCCCTAGAGACCCAGTACTTC. It codes for CSVARPLETQYF.

This chain connects TRBV5-1 to TRBJ2-7; D is possibly TRBD1 or TRBD2 (7 bases each). The V gene's germline CDR1 is SGHRS and CDR2 YFSETQ. This CDR3 has 15 residues. Trimming removed 4 bases from V and 2 bases from J, with 16 bases in between. The CDR3 reads CASSPGGTATYEQYF. The CDR3 coding sequence is TGCGCCAGCAGCCCCGGGGGGACAGCCACCTACGAGCAGTACTTC.

This chain connects TRBV6-5 to TRBJ1-3, with D possibly being TRBD1 (5 bases). V lost 6 bases, J lost 4 bases, and 16 bases lay in between. CDR3 size: 15 residues. Germline loops: CDR1 MNHEY, CDR2 SVGAGI. CDR3 nucleotides: TGTGCCAGCAGCCCAATAAGGAGGGACGGAAACACCATATATTTT. Translated: CASSPIRRDGNTIYF.

V and J are TRBV6-6 and TRBJ2-5; TRBD1 matches 7 bases. From germline, CDR1 is MNHNY and CDR2 SVGAGI (reference sequence). Losses at the gene ends were 2 bases for V and 5 bases for J; bases not matched to a gene: 8. CDR3 length: 15 residues. Here the CDR3 DNA reads TGTGCCAGCAGTTACAAACAGGGGAGAGGGGAGACCCAGTACTTC. This translates into CASSYKQGRGETQYF.